This record looks at one T cell receptor (beta chain) sequence and its context. Its antigen is still unknown. This entry is derived from a study of PD-1 blockade in classical Hodgkin lymphoma. Overall study: Patients were given intravenous nivolumab, 3 mg/kg, every 2 weeks.

The method was immunoSEQ multiplex PCR; TCRdb's version includes in-frame clones alone and lacks a portion of them. The table shows fewer than 95,000 clones, with approximately 83% occurring only once. Time point of the sample: cycle 4 day 1 (C4D1), after five to seven weeks of nivolumab. Relapse was seen in all patients after autologous stem cell transplantation, and brentuximab vedotin exposure was variable. Study findings and constraints: With respect to the repertoire differences, their causes, possibly disease activity or prior therapy, remain undefined.

This clonotype was obtained from a human donor with classical Hodgkin lymphoma. Here the sequenced sample was peripheral blood mononuclear cells (PBMCs), taken before the fourth cycle of nivolumab.

CDR3 amino acids: CASSAGLAISYNEQFF. The CDR3 nucleotides read TGTGCCAGCAGTGCGGGACTAGCGATCTCCTACAATGAGCAGTTCTTC. The chain recombines TRBV6-4 with TRBJ2-1; 10 bases are shared with TRBD2. Germline CDR1 is MRHNA and CDR2 is SNTAGT. This CDR3 is built from 16 residues. The J segment lost 0 bases and the V segment lost 4 bases, leaving 3 bases of the junction unmatched.